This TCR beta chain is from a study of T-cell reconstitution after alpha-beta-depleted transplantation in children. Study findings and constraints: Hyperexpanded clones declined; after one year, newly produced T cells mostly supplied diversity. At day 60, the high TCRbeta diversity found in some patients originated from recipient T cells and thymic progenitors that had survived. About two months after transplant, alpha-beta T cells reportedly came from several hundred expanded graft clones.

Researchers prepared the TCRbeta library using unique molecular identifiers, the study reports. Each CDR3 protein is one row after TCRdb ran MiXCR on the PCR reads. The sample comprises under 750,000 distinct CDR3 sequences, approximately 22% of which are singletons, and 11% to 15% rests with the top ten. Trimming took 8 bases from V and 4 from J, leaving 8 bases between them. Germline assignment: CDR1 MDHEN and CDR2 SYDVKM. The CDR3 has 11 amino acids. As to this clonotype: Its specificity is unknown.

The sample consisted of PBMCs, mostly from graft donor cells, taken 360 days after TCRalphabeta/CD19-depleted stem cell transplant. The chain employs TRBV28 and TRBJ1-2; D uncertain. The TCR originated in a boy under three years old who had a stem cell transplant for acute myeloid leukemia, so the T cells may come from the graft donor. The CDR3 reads CASARLYGYTF. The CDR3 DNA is TGTGCCAGCGCCCGACTCTATGGCTACACCTTC.